The entry below describes one T cell receptor beta chain. Its antigen has not been determined. The input lacks base qualities; no much larger clone sits a single base away. The data were obtained in a study of cytomegalovirus exposure and HLA in healthy donors (dated by TCRdb to between 2016 and 2019). Regarding the research as a whole: An earlier analysis of fewer than 750 of the donors reported 250 to 300 Gb of sequence data and 100 million to 120 million unique TCR beta sequences obtained from about 200 million T cells. The study was designed to test whether signatures of past pathogen exposure could be identified by cataloging public T cell receptors. In addition to the first cohort of approximately 650 subjects, a separate validation cohort of over 90 different subjects was used. To study patterns of TCR occurrence, a later analysis re-analyzed previously published TCR beta repertoires from 700 or so donors and added high-resolution HLA genotyping. Typing coverage differed by locus: A, B, C, DRB1 and DQB1 were typed in roughly 629-630 donors, DQA1 in 500 to 550, DPA1 in roughly 590, and DPB1 in 472. In an earlier analysis of 587 of the donors, high-throughput TCR beta sequencing was used to judge whether each TCR beta V gene segment behaved as functional or pseudogenic. Rather than using new phenotypic data, the later analysis identified candidate immune exposures from TCR beta sequences and from how often those sequences occurred across donors. An early release that covered 640 HLA-typed donors contained 250 to 350 gigabases of sequencing data and about 84 million unique TCR sequences. To predict cytomegalovirus infection status, the study brought together high-throughput TCR immunosequencing, statistical association of individual TCRs with disease status, and machine learning. Donor age, sex, ethnicity and CMV serostatus were compiled alongside the repertoire data. A later genetic analysis used genome-wide SNP genotypes for 398 of the 666 donors, treating that subset as a discovery cohort. Among some 410 genotyped donors of the cohort, an average of roughly 240,000 unique TCR beta nucleotide sequences were sequenced per donor, around 20% of them non-productive. Using immunosequencing, the study profiled T cell repertoires from fewer than 700 subjects and related those repertoires to cytomegalovirus serostatus. HLA typing included class I and class II loci at four-digit resolution. Of the roughly 400 genotyped donors, 81% fell in the genetic ancestry cluster associated with self-reported Caucasian donors. All discovery cohort repertoires had been generated on a single sequencing platform. Several DR-DQ haplotypes were treated as single units for association and clustering because of strong linkage in the cohort.

The cohort consisted of hundreds of healthy bone marrow donors. At the time of sampling, all cohort members were nominally healthy, though unrecorded immune exposures were likely present. The donor was CMV seropositive and belonged to the group of 270 or so seropositive cohort members. A peripheral blood sample was collected from each donor, and TCR beta sequencing was performed on peripheral blood mononuclear cells. The Qiagen DNeasy Blood Extraction Kit was used to extract genomic DNA from the blood cell samples. What the study reported, not specific to this receptor: In a later analysis, most CMV-associated TCR beta chains were found to appear HLA-restricted, with HLA associations seemingly driven largely by CMV exposure. Linkage disequilibrium might explain the correlated functional status among segregating V segments, but an unknown experimental factor could not be excluded. A further reported finding was that TCR beta sequences accurately predicted the HLA-A and HLA-B alleles for most subjects in the first cohort. Only TCR beta chains were sequenced in this cohort, and the absence of alpha or paired-chain data limited detectable features. The authors suggested that the approach could potentially be extended to other disease states and immunological phenotypes. Because some donors lacked HLA typing at each locus, the association tests relied only on the typed subset. Immune exposure information for the cohort was limited to CMV serostatus. The study gave a list of 150 to 200 TCR beta chains associated with cytomegalovirus. When HLA alleles, especially DR and DQ, strongly co-occurred, TCR associations were difficult to assign to individual alleles. In a later analysis, over 15,000 TCR beta sequences were associated with specific HLA alleles at a false discovery rate of 0.05. A cluster of highly shared sequence variants was judged likely to represent a technical artifact of the sequencing pipeline. Over 15 rarely observed V segments, including chromosome 9 orphons, were excluded from the earlier analysis of about 500 of the donors because counts were too low. In an earlier analysis of 587 of the donors, most TCR beta V segments appeared in productive rearrangements about 90% or about 30% of the time, broadly matching IMGT annotations. Sequencing depth was assumed to be roughly uniform across donors in the presence/absence analyses, though that assumption may not hold. According to a later analysis, TCR association rates differed among HLA loci, with DRB1 alleles showing the most associated TCRs and HLA-C alleles showing the fewest. In both the original and validation cohorts, the classifier was reported to diagnose cytomegalovirus status with high specificity and sensitivity. In a later genetic analysis, a missense DCLRE1C variant was associated with V-gene and J-gene trimming of TCR beta chains, and the association was replicated in an independent cohort. Across donors, most TCR sequences were observed very rarely, whereas some public TCRs were present in many individuals. Compared with equally common non-associated chains, HLA-associated TCR beta chains in a later analysis were more clonally expanded and had lower generation probabilities. In vitro tests confirmed that a few of the cytomegalovirus-associated TCR beta chains recognize cytomegalovirus antigens. A later genetic analysis reported fewer N-insertions in productive TCRs among donors in an Asian-associated ancestry cluster than the approximately 670-donor mean. According to a later analysis, parvovirus B19, influenza, CMV and Epstein-Barr virus appeared linked to several top co-occurrence clusters.

The library was produced with the immunoSEQ multiplex PCR assay. For the multiplex PCR, a mixture combining 60 forward primers for TCR Vbeta segments and 13 reverse primers for TCR Jbeta segments was used. Amplification of the CDR3 region of rearranged TCR beta genes was performed with a multiplex PCR assay on genomic DNA. On the Illumina HiSeq System, the amplified TCR beta libraries were sequenced as 87-base-pair reads. In the original analysis: In a later analysis, some 80 million unique TCR beta chains were counted across the approximately 640 repertoires, and around 10 million of these chains were shared by at least two donors. A nearest-neighbor algorithm error-corrected the raw reads and collapsed the reads into unique sequences, merging closely related sequences to remove PCR and sequencing errors. CDR3 sequences were aligned to IMGT reference sequences to assign V, D and J gene segments. For a sequence to be retained, a match of at least six nucleotides was required to both a V gene segment and a J gene segment. Rearrangements were called productive when the CDR3 lacked stop codons and stayed in frame with V and J; all others were non-productive. CDR3 was defined according to IMGT convention as the region running from the second conserved V-encoded cysteine to the conserved J-encoded phenylalanine. In an earlier analysis of 587 of the donors, sequences lacking an unambiguous match to a single V gene segment were excluded. An earlier analysis of over 450 of the donors classified V segments as functional when productive rearrangements were above 56.7% and as segregating when the standard deviation between donors was above 5%. A statistical classification framework was developed to diagnose cytomegalovirus status using the catalog of TCR beta chain sequences. V and J gene assignment, in a later analysis, came from comparing TCR nucleotide sequences with IMGT/GENE-DB human TR gene sequences. Using the TCRdist pipeline, a later analysis assigned CDR3 sequences along with most-parsimonious VDJ recombination scenarios. In a later analysis, each TCR beta chain was defined by its CDR3 amino acid sequence together with its V-gene family, and reads lacking a unique V-gene family were excluded. In a later analysis, 500 to 650 highly shared, low-generation-probability nucleotide sequences were removed to address suspected cross-contamination and a sequencing artifact. A later analysis calculated a clonal expansion index for each public chain from normalized within-repertoire ranks of inferred template counts. A later analysis computed generation probabilities with a VDJ recombination model fitted to out-of-frame rearrangements, and checked the results against IGoR. In a later analysis, TCR-TCR, TCR-HLA and TCR-CMV co-occurrence was scored with hypergeometric tests, and a repertoire-size bias correction was applied to TCR pairs. False discovery rates were estimated in a later analysis by permuting HLA or CMV assignments 20 times. In a later analysis, co-occurring TCRs were grouped with DBSCAN, and TCRdist sequence similarity was added when clustering was performed within HLA-allele-positive subsets. Repertoires with fewer than 30,000 or more than 120,000 public chains, plus five repertoires with anomalous nucleotide sharing, were excluded from co-occurrence clustering. What TCRdb holds here is the immuneACCESS table cut down to in-frame rearrangements. Part of the clones is not present; checked against another copy, under half of the missing clones reflect an unresolved V gene, and the others are unexplained. Clone size and the V and J calls come from that table; the DNA yielded D and trimming. The sample includes about 160,000 clones, with about 80% observed a single time. The ten largest clones represent just under 1% of the sample.

The clonotype originates from a woman aged 45-59 years in good health and CMV-seropositive. Sample: PBMCs.

The CDR3 protein sequence reads: CASTAGSGQYF. The DNA sequence is given as TGTGCCAGCACGGCGGGTTCCGGGCAGTACTTC. The chain employs TRBV2 and TRBJ2-7; a tentative D call is TRBD2 (5 bases match). CDR1 and CDR2 (SNHLY, FYNNEI) derive from the germline V gene. V is shortened by 7 bases, J by 9 bases, and the region joining them spans 13 bases. From the cysteine through the phenylalanine, the CDR3 covers 11 amino acids. Only CDR3 DNA remains: 33 bases, in frame from the first base.